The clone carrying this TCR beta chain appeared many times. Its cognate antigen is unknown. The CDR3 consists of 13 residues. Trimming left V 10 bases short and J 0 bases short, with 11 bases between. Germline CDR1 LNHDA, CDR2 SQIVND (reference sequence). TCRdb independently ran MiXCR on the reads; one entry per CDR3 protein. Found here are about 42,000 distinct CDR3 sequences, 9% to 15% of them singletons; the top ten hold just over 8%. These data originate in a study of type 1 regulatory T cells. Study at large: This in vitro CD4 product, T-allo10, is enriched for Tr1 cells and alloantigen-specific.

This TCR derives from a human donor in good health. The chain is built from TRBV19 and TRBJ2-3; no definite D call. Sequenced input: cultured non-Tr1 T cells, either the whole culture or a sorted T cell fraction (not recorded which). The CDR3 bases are TGTGCCACTCGGCGAACTAGCACAGATACGCAGTATTTT. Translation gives CATRRTSTDTQYF.